The 22 T cell receptor beta chains reported below all come from one sample, sequenced in a study of CD8 T cells in ankylosing spondylitis. TCRdb independently ran MiXCR on the 5' RACE reads; one entry per CDR3 protein. The table shows some 200,000 distinct CDR3 sequences, with 25% to 30% occurring only once. Sequenced: blood, either unsorted or a sorted T cell fraction (not recorded which). The receptors originated from a male donor with ankylosing spondylitis or in good health (not recorded which).

This clonotype was detected a few times. The chain links TRBV10-3 to TRBJ2-3, with 7 bases matching TRBD1. The CDR3 has 15 residues. The V segment lost 3 bases and the J segment 0 bases; nucleotides outside the gene matches: 3. Looked up from germline, CDR1 is ENHRY and CDR2 is SYGVKD. The CDR3 protein is CAISDGTASTDTQYF. CDR3 in DNA: TGTGCCATCAGTGATGGGACAGCGAGCACAGATACGCAGTATTTT.

The chain uses TRBV7-9 and TRBJ1-5; D gene ambiguous. This CDR3 has 15 residues. Germline CDR1 and CDR2: SEHNR and FQNEAQ (reference sequence). Trimming removed 5 bases from V and 3 bases from J, with 14 bases in between. CDR3 nucleotide sequence: TGTGCCAGCAGCGACTTGACCGGGAACAATCAGCCCCAGCATTTT. Amino acids: CASSDLTGNNQPQHF.

This clonotype was observed many times. The rearrangement uses TRBV5-1 and TRBJ2-2; no clear D. V shed 2 bases and J shed 6 bases, with 14 bases lying between them. There are 15 residues in the CDR3. The germline V gene has CDR1 SGHRS and CDR2 YFSETQ. The CDR3 nucleotides are TGCGCCAGCAGCTTATCCAAAACCCACCCCGGGGAGCTGTTTTTT. Residues: CASSLSKTHPGELFF.

This clonotype came up many times. The chain employs TRBV24-1 and TRBJ2-2; no clear D. The V end lost 7 bases, the J end lost 6 bases, and 14 bases lay between the germline ends. The germline V gene has CDR1 KGHDR and CDR2 SFDVKD. This CDR3 has 14 residues. Here the CDR3 DNA reads TGTGCCACCAGGGGGTCAGGATCCGCCGGGGAGCTGTTTTTT. Amino acids: CATRGSGSAGELFF.

This clonotype was detected ten times or more. The chain joins TRBV20-1 to TRBJ2-7, with 7 nucleotides matching TRBD2. Per the germline V gene, CDR1 is DFQATT and CDR2 is SNEGSKA (reference sequence). The J segment lost 3 bases and the V segment lost 3 bases, leaving 11 bases of the junction unmatched. This CDR3 is built from 15 residues. The CDR3 DNA is TGCAGTGCTAGGGATCCGGGAGGCCGAATCTACGAGCAGTACTTC. Protein product: CSARDPGGRIYEQYF.

This clonotype has at least ten counts. The rearrangement links TRBV12-3 or TRBV12-4 to TRBJ2-3; no reliable D call. V lost 6 bases, J lost 4 bases, and 20 bases lay in between. The CDR3 has 16 residues. DNA for the CDR3: TGTGCCAGCAGGGCAACGGGTCGATCAACTCCAGATACGCAGTATTTT. Translation gives CASRATGRSTPDTQYF.

This clonotype was recorded once. This sequence joins TRBV5-1 and TRBJ2-7, with D maybe TRBD2 (5 bases). Germline CDR1 reads SGHRS; CDR2 reads YFSETQ. Trimming took off 0 bases at V and 5 bases at J, with 9 bases between the two ends. The CDR3 loop spans 13 amino acids. DNA for the CDR3: TGCGCCAGCAGCTTGGAACTAGTCCACGAGCAGTACTTC. This codes for CASSLELVHEQYF.

The chain is built from TRBV6-5 and TRBJ1-5; tentative D call: TRBD1 (5 bases). Trimming took 2 bases from V and 6 from J, leaving 23 bases between them. Germline V gene sequence: CDR1 MNHEY, CDR2 SVGAGI. This CDR3 is built from 18 residues. The DNA for the CDR3 is TGTGCCAGCAGTTACCCCAAGCGGGGGTTGCCCTGGGGTCAGCCCCAGCATTTT. As protein: CASSYPKRGLPWGQPQHF.

The chain combines TRBV20-1 with TRBJ2-2, with 8 bases matching TRBD1. V shed 2 bases and J 0 bases; nucleotides not matched to a gene: 8. This CDR3 comprises 17 residues. CDR1 and CDR2 from the germline V gene are DFQATT and SNEGSKA (reference sequence). The CDR3 DNA reads TGCAGTGCTAGACCTTACAGGGGGAAAGCGAACACCGGGGAGCTGTTTTTT. It translates to CSARPYRGKANTGELFF.

The chain has TRBV6-1 and TRBJ2-7; 7 nucleotides agree with TRBD2. V lost 11 bases and J lost 3; bases outside the gene matches: 13. Germline lookup yields CDR1 MNHNS and CDR2 SASEGT. This CDR3 spans 14 amino acids. CDR3 residues: CAAGGGAARYEQYF. CDR3 DNA: TGTGCCGCTGGGGGAGGGGCAGCTCGCTACGAGCAGTACTTC.

The CDR3 sequence: CSVERGQNLGYGYTF. DNA of the CDR3: TGCAGCGTTGAAAGAGGACAGAACCTAGGCTATGGCTACACCTTC. This sequence joins TRBV29-1 and TRBJ1-2; D perhaps matches TRBD1 (6 bases). Deletions cut 2 bases from V and 4 bases from J, with 17 bases between. The CDR3 consists of 15 residues. Looked up from germline, CDR1 is SQVTM and CDR2 is ANQGSEA.

This clonotype was counted many times. The genes are TRBV7-2 and TRBJ2-7; D uncertain. This CDR3 spans 13 amino acids. CDR1 and CDR2 (germline): SGHTA, FQGNSA. V was pared by 2 bases and J by 2 bases, with 7 bases between. CDR3 nucleotide sequence: TGTGCCAGCAGCTTAATGGAAGCCTACGAGCAGTACTTC. Residues: CASSLMEAYEQYF.

V and J are TRBV12-3 or TRBV12-4 and TRBJ2-7, with a possible D match to TRBD2 (5 bases). The CDR3 has 14 amino acids. Trimming shortened V by 5 bases and J by 2 bases, and 13 bases separated the two germline ends. In nucleotides, the CDR3 is TGTGCCAGCAGTGGAGCTAGCCCGCCCTACGAGCAGTACTTC. Protein product: CASSGASPPYEQYF.

Ten or more counts support this clonotype. The rearrangement joins TRBV6-4 to TRBJ2-3; 8 positions match TRBD2. Trimming removed 1 base from V and 4 bases from J; junction bases left unmatched: 7. This CDR3 has 16 amino acids. CDR1 MRHNA and CDR2 SNTAGT come from the germline V gene. The DNA for the CDR3 is TGTGCCAGCAGTGACTTCAGCGGGAGAGAGCCAGATACGCAGTATTTT. Its protein is CASSDFSGREPDTQYF.

The V call is TRBV9, the J call TRBJ2-3, with no clear D. Germline V gene sequence: CDR1 SGDLS, CDR2 YYNGEE. Trimming stripped 4 bases from V and 4 bases from J, with 7 bases between. The length of the CDR3 is 12 residues. As DNA, the CDR3 is TGTGCCAGCAGCTACCTCCCAGATACGCAGTATTTT. As protein: CASSYLPDTQYF.

This clonotype has ten or more counts. The chain recombines TRBV6-1 with TRBJ2-3, with D possibly matching TRBD1 (6 bases). Germline loops: CDR1 MNHNS, CDR2 SASEGT. This CDR3 region has 15 residues. The V gene lost 6 bases and the J gene lost 1 base, with 14 bases spanning the gap. The CDR3 here is CASSATGTRTDTQYF. CDR3 bases: TGTGCCAGCAGCGCTACAGGGACCCGCACAGATACGCAGTATTTT.

This clonotype was detected many times. The chain is built from TRBV12-3 or TRBV12-4 and TRBJ2-7, with D tentatively TRBD1 (6 bases). Trimming pared 3 bases from V and 4 bases from J, leaving 10 bases between. This CDR3 has 13 amino acids. The CDR3 loop is CASSFQQGYEQYF. CDR3 coding DNA: TGTGCCAGCAGTTTTCAACAGGGTTACGAGCAGTACTTC.

The sample holds a few counts of this clonotype. The J gene is TRBJ2-7, the V gene TRBV20-1; 9 positions match TRBD1. CDR1 DFQATT and CDR2 SNEGSKA come from the germline V gene (reference sequence). The CDR3 has 14 amino acids. V was clipped by 6 bases and J by 3 bases; unmatched bases: 9. DNA of the CDR3: TGCAGTGCCCCCTATCGGGGACAGGGCTACGAGCAGTACTTC. Protein: CSAPYRGQGYEQYF.

V usage is TRBV10-3 and J usage is TRBJ1-5, with D hard to call. Germline CDR1 ENHRY, CDR2 SYGVKD. Trimming removed 10 bases at V and 6 bases at J, with 16 bases between. CDR3 length: 13 amino acids. This CDR3 is CATGPPGGQPQHF. CDR3 DNA sequence: TGTGCCACTGGACCCCCTGGTGGTCAGCCCCAGCATTTT.

The J gene is TRBJ1-1, the V gene TRBV6-5; 8 nucleotides match TRBD1. The V gene end was trimmed by 2 bases and the J gene end by 3 bases; junction bases not matched to a gene: 5. CDR3 size: 15 residues. CDR1 is MNHEY and CDR2 is SVGAGI in the germline V gene. The CDR3, as DNA: TGTGCCAGCAGTTACCGCGGACAGGGTCACACTGAAGCTTTCTTT. It translates to CASSYRGQGHTEAFF.

In this sample, this clonotype turned up many times. V and J are TRBV6-1 and TRBJ2-1; 13 nucleotides align to TRBD2. The CDR3 length is 16 residues. J was trimmed by 7 bases and V by 8 bases; bases with no gene match: 11. Per germline, CDR1 MNHNS and CDR2 SASEGT. For the CDR3, the DNA is TGTGCCAGCGAAGAGACAGGGACTAGCGGGAATAATGAGCAGTTCTTC. It specifies CASEETGTSGNNEQFF.

The V call is TRBV11-1, the J call TRBJ2-3; the D is unclear. The CDR3 covers 13 residues. The germline V gene has CDR1 SGHAT and CDR2 FQDESV (reference sequence). V lost 0 bases to trimming and J lost 6 bases, with 7 bases between them. CDR3 nucleotides: TGTGCCAGCAGCTTAGCGAGTTCGGATACGCAGTATTTT. This codes for CASSLASSDTQYF.